A single sample is the source of the 26 T cell receptor beta chains below, sequenced in a study of identifying expanded T cells in peripheral blood. Sequenced by immunoSEQ multiplex PCR; TCRdb stores in-frame clones only, minus some. The table has about 78,000 clones, approximately 84% seen once. Material for sequencing was blood. These receptors were obtained from a person aged 18 to 75 in good health.

V is TRBV7-6 and J is TRBJ2-1, with a possible D match to TRBD1 (5 bases). The CDR3 spans 13 residues. Germline V CDR1 and CDR2: SGHVS, FNYEAQ. V lost 5 bases to trimming and J lost 13 bases, with 18 bases between them. CDR3 sequence (DNA): TGTGCCAGCAGCGATAGGATCAGGGAAGATCAGTTCTTC. This sequence encodes CASSDRIREDQFF.

The J gene is TRBJ2-1, the V gene TRBV5-6, with D possibly being TRBD1 or TRBD2 (5 bases each). With 2 bases removed from V and 7 bases from J, the gap between germline ends came to 19 bases. From germline, CDR1 is SGHDT and CDR2 YYEEEE. The CDR3 is 16 residues long. DNA of the CDR3: TGTGCCAGCAGCTTTGATTGGGGCGGTGAGGGGAATGAGCAGTTCTTC. Encoded protein: CASSFDWGGEGNEQFF.

The chain combines TRBV7-2 with TRBJ2-7; 9 bases match TRBD1. After removal of 2 bases from V and 4 bases from J, the junction contained 9 bases not matched to a gene. CDR3 size: 16 residues. Germline V gives CDR1 SGHTA, CDR2 FQGNSA. The CDR3 DNA sequence: TGTGCCAGCAGCTTATACCCGGGACAGGGCCGGTACGAGCAGTACTTC. Translation: CASSLYPGQGRYEQYF.

The chain links TRBV7-2 to TRBJ2-5; D remains unclear. V lost 1 base and J lost 0, with 12 bases in between. The CDR3 extends over 16 amino acids. Germline V gives CDR1 SGHTA, CDR2 FQGNSA. The CDR3 protein is CASSLVGSSNQETQYF. DNA for the CDR3: TGTGCCAGCAGCTTAGTGGGTAGCTCCAACCAAGAGACCCAGTACTTC.

The rearrangement uses TRBV2 and TRBJ1-5; D is uncertain. Germline loops: CDR1 SNHLY, CDR2 FYNNEI. This CDR3 is 13 amino acids long. Between the trimmed V and J ends, which lost 6 bases and 0 bases, there was a span of 6 bases. DNA for the CDR3: TGTGCCAGCAGACTGAATAGCAATCAGCCCCAGCATTTT. It translates to CASRLNSNQPQHF.

CDR3 bases: TGTGCCAGCAGCTTGCGGGGCTCACCCCTCCACTTT. Residues: CASSLRGSPLHF. The chain recombines TRBV13 with TRBJ1-6, with D perhaps matching TRBD1 (5 bases). Per germline, CDR1 PRHDT and CDR2 FYEKMQ (reference sequence). This CDR3 region has 12 residues. With 3 bases removed from V and 10 bases from J, the gap between germline ends came to 7 bases.

CDR3 loop: CASSSGQGVNYGYTF. CDR3 nucleotide sequence: TGTGCCAGCAGCTCGGGACAGGGAGTTAACTATGGCTACACCTTC. The rearrangement uses TRBV13 and TRBJ1-2; TRBD1 aligns across 9 bases. With 4 bases clipped from V and 1 base from J, the junction kept 4 bases outside the gene matches. The CDR3 runs 15 residues. CDR1 PRHDT and CDR2 FYEKMQ come from the germline V gene (reference sequence).

The chain joins TRBV2 to TRBJ2-3; TRBD2 aligns across 8 bases. Germline V CDR1 and CDR2: SNHLY, FYNNEI. The CDR3 is 17 amino acids. J lost 0 bases, V lost 3 bases, and 8 bases had no gene match. This chain's CDR3 is CASSEITSGSSTDTQYF. In DNA, the CDR3 is TGTGCCAGCAGTGAGATCACTAGCGGTTCTAGCACAGATACGCAGTATTTT.

The chain has TRBV20-1 and TRBJ2-3, with D uncertain. Germline V gives CDR1 DFQATT, CDR2 SNEGSKA (reference sequence). V was pared by 6 bases and J by 6 bases, with 10 bases between. This CDR3 is 11 amino acids long. CDR3 residues: CSAKPVDTQYF. The CDR3 region has the DNA TGCAGTGCCAAACCGGTGGATACGCAGTATTTT.

The V call is TRBV6-1, the J call TRBJ1-4; D uncertain. The V gene's germline CDR1 is MNHNS and CDR2 SASEGT. V shed 1 base and J shed 0 bases, with 15 bases lying between them. This CDR3 is 18 amino acids long. The CDR3 spells CASSEVVAVAATNEKLFF. CDR3 in DNA: TGTGCCAGCAGTGAAGTGGTGGCCGTGGCTGCAACTAATGAAAAACTGTTTTTT.

This clone was recorded a few times. The chain uses TRBV5-1 and TRBJ1-1, with unresolved D. Germline loops: CDR1 SGHRS, CDR2 YFSETQ. The CDR3 is made up of 14 amino acids. V lost 0 bases, J lost 2 bases, and 8 bases lay in between. This chain's CDR3 is CASSLERGNTEAFF. In nucleotides, the CDR3 is TGCGCCAGCAGCTTGGAACGGGGAAACACTGAAGCTTTCTTT.

This chain joins TRBV4-1 and TRBJ2-5; the D is unclear. Germline CDR1 is MGHRA and CDR2 is YSYEKL. Trimming pared 0 bases from V and 9 bases from J, leaving 17 bases between. The CDR3 length is 15 residues. CDR3: CASSQDPIILRPQYF. Written as DNA, the CDR3 is TGCGCCAGCAGCCAAGATCCAATCATCCTAAGACCCCAGTACTTC.

This chain links TRBV5-1 with TRBJ2-5; unclear D gene. CDR3 length equals 13 residues. V was pared by 0 bases and J by 2 bases, with 5 bases between. The germline V gene has CDR1 SGHRS and CDR2 YFSETQ. The DNA of the CDR3 is TGCGCCAGCAGCTTGGCTCAGCAAGAGACCCAGTACTTC. Encoded protein: CASSLAQQETQYF.

The V call is TRBV7-9, the J call TRBJ2-7, with D perhaps TRBD1 (5 bases). The CDR3 sequence is 14 residues long. The V end lost 3 bases, the J end lost 3 bases, and 12 bases lay between the germline ends. Germline V CDR1 and CDR2: SEHNR, FQNEAQ (reference sequence). In DNA, the CDR3 is TGTGCCAGCAGCTTGAAGGGGTCTATCTACGAGCAGTACTTC. Translation gives CASSLKGSIYEQYF.

The gene calls are TRBV4-1 and TRBJ2-7; D tentatively fits TRBD1 or TRBD2 (6 bases each). The CDR3 contains 20 residues. Germline CDR1 reads MGHRA; CDR2 reads YSYEKL. Between the trimmed V and J ends, which lost 2 bases and 0 bases, there was a span of 26 bases. CDR3 nucleotides: TGCGCCAGCAGCCAACTGTTGGGACACAACATCAGGACTAACTCCTACGAGCAGTACTTC. Translated: CASSQLLGHNIRTNSYEQYF.

V gene TRBV15 combines with J gene TRBJ2-3; D unclear. CDR1 and CDR2 (germline): LNHNV, YYDKDF (reference sequence). Trimming shortened V by 0 bases and J by 0 bases, and 10 bases separated the two germline ends. The CDR3 covers 16 residues. The CDR3 DNA reads as TGTGCCACCAGCAGAGATCTTAGATCCAGCACAGATACGCAGTATTTT. This gives the protein CATSRDLRSSTDTQYF.

This chain joins TRBV5-1 and TRBJ2-5; TRBD2 aligns across 12 bases. The V gene end was trimmed by 9 bases and the J gene end by 0 bases; junction bases not matched to a gene: 3. From germline, CDR1 is SGHRS and CDR2 YFSETQ. This CDR3 has 14 residues. The CDR3 coding sequence is TGCGCCACCAGACTAGCGGGAGACCAAGAGACCCAGTACTTC. It is translated as CATRLAGDQETQYF.

The chain recombines TRBV19 with TRBJ2-5, with no clear D. Trimming shortened V by 3 bases and J by 1 base, and 9 bases separated the two germline ends. CDR3 length: 14 residues. The germline V gene encodes CDR1 LNHDA and CDR2 SQIVND (reference sequence). CDR3 DNA sequence: TGTGCCAGTAGTATCTCCACGAGCCAAGAGACCCAGTACTTC. It codes for CASSISTSQETQYF.

The V and J genes are TRBV27 and TRBJ2-1; 10 nucleotides line up with TRBD2. The CDR3 runs to 16 residues. CDR1 and CDR2 (germline): MNHEY, SMNVEV (reference sequence). Trimming removed 2 bases from V and 4 bases from J; junction bases left unmatched: 5. CDR3 loop: CASSLRGTSEYNEQFF. The CDR3 DNA sequence: TGTGCCAGCAGTTTAAGAGGGACTAGCGAGTACAATGAGCAGTTCTTC.

The chain uses TRBV4-3 and TRBJ2-1; 10 bases are a match to TRBD2. Germline trimming cut 2 bases from V and 8 bases from J; bases unmatched to any gene: 9. The CDR3 runs to 16 residues. Germline values: CDR1 LGHNA, CDR2 YSLEER. CDR3 bases: TGCGCCAGCAGCCAAAGGACTAGCGGCTCGGGGGATGAGCAGTTCTTC. Translation: CASSQRTSGSGDEQFF.

J is TRBJ1-5 and V is TRBV7-2; D might be TRBD1 (5 bases). CDR3 length equals 15 residues. The V and J ends lost 1 base and 7 bases respectively, with 14 bases between them. CDR1 SGHTA and CDR2 FQGNSA come from the germline V gene. The CDR3 spells CASSLDEVRGQPQHF. The CDR3, as DNA: TGTGCCAGCAGCTTAGACGAGGTTCGGGGCCAGCCCCAGCATTTT.

This chain connects TRBV9 to TRBJ1-1; TRBD1 aligns across 8 bases. The germline V gene encodes CDR1 SGDLS and CDR2 YYNGEE. Losses at the gene ends were 3 bases for V and 6 bases for J; bases not matched to a gene: 1. The CDR3 runs to 12 residues. CDR3 amino acids: CASSGDRPEAFF. Here the CDR3 DNA reads TGTGCCAGCAGCGGGGACAGGCCTGAAGCTTTCTTT.

This clone was observed once. The gene calls are TRBV4-2 and TRBJ2-7; D not resolved. Trimming took 2 bases from V and 9 from J, leaving 11 bases between them. CDR3 size: 12 residues. Germline V gene data show CDR1 as LGHNA and CDR2 as YNFKEQ. The CDR3 bases are TGTGCCAGCAGCCAACGGATAGGTGGGCAGTACTTC. Protein product: CASSQRIGGQYF.

A word on this clone: Other DNA variants within this sample encode the same CDR3. The chain combines TRBV7-2 with TRBJ1-3, with TRBD1 as a possible D gene (5 bases). The CDR3 has 15 residues. Germline values: CDR1 SGHTA, CDR2 FQGNSA. V dropped 4 bases and J dropped 0 bases, with 10 bases sitting between them. The CDR3 nucleotides are TGTGCCAGCAGCTCCCAGGGTGGCTCTGGAAACACCATATATTTT. This codes for CASSSQGGSGNTIYF.

The gene calls are TRBV29-1 and TRBJ2-1; 12 positions agree with TRBD2. CDR1 and CDR2 (germline): SQVTM, ANQGSEA. This CDR3 contains 14 residues. V lost 3 bases and J lost 9; bases outside the gene matches: 6. CDR3 in amino acids: CSVDSLAGGLEQFF. The CDR3 DNA sequence: TGCAGCGTTGACAGCCTAGCGGGAGGGCTTGAGCAGTTCTTC.

This clone was recorded a few times. The chain joins TRBV28 to TRBJ2-7, with 7 bases lining up with TRBD2. The CDR3 is made up of 14 amino acids. Germline V CDR1 and CDR2: MDHEN, SYDVKM. V lost 5 bases to trimming and J lost 4 bases; unmatched junction nucleotides: 8. For the CDR3, the DNA is TGTGCCAGCAGTCTCCCCGGGGGGTTGTACGAGCAGTACTTC. This sequence encodes CASSLPGGLYEQYF.